These T cell receptor beta chains were read from a single sample in a study of T cells in localized non-small cell lung cancer. The repertoire was sequenced with immunoSEQ multiplex PCR; TCRdb's copy has only in-frame clones and lacks some. The sample yields around 15,000 clones, 89% seen once. The source material was peripheral blood mononuclear cells, sampled before any cancer treatment. The origin of the receptors is a man between 40 and 70 years old with stage III lung adenocarcinoma. CDR3s include the opening cysteine and the closing phenylalanine or tryptophan. D genes are given only for firm matches. Not all rows give a size; the values are once, few, many and, for expanded clones, a class.

clone size	J gene	D gene	V gene	CDR3 DNA	CDR3 protein
NA	TRBJ1-2	TRBD1	TRBV9	TGTGCCAGCAGCCCCCGTCACACGAGACAGGGGAACTATGGCTACACCTTC	CASSPRHTRQGNYGYTF
NA	TRBJ1-5	NA	TRBV6-6	TGTGCCAGCAGACCCCGACAGGTCTATCAGCCCCAGCATTTT	CASRPRQVYQPQHF
once	TRBJ2-1	NA	TRBV28	TGTGCCAGCAGTTACAATGAGCAGTTCTTC	CASSYNEQFF
NA	TRBJ2-3	NA	TRBV5-4	TGTGCCAGCAGCCTGGACACAGATACGCAGTATTTT	CASSLDTDTQYF
NA	TRBJ2-4	NA	TRBV2	TGTGCCAGCAGTGGCCGGGAAACCAAAAACATTCAGTACTTC	CASSGRETKNIQYF
NA	TRBJ1-2	NA	TRBV20-1	TGCAGTGCTCAAGCGGGCTATGGCTACACCTTC	CSAQAGYGYTF
NA	TRBJ2-1	NA	TRBV27	TGTGCCAGCAGCCGAGGAGGGCCCTACAATGAGCAGTTCTTC	CASSRGGPYNEQFF
NA	TRBJ1-2	NA	TRBV28	TGTGCCAGCAGTTTAATTTTCGGGGACTATGGCTACACCTTC	CASSLIFGDYGYTF
NA	TRBJ2-4	TRBD1	TRBV7-8	TGTGCCAGCAGCGGCGACAGGGGGAGATGGAACATTCAGTACTTC	CASSGDRGRWNIQYF
NA	TRBJ2-3	TRBD1	TRBV7-2	TGTGCCAGCAGCTCCCGGCAGGTTGAGGGGGCCGCAGATACGCAGTATTTT	CASSSRQVEGAADTQYF
NA	TRBJ1-3	NA	TRBV11-2	TGTGCCAGCAGCTTTGTAAGGGCCTCTGGAAACACCATATATTTT	CASSFVRASGNTIYF
NA	TRBJ2-7	TRBD1	TRBV19	TGTGCCAGTAGCCCCCGGGACAGTTACTACGAGCAGTACTTC	CASSPRDSYYEQYF